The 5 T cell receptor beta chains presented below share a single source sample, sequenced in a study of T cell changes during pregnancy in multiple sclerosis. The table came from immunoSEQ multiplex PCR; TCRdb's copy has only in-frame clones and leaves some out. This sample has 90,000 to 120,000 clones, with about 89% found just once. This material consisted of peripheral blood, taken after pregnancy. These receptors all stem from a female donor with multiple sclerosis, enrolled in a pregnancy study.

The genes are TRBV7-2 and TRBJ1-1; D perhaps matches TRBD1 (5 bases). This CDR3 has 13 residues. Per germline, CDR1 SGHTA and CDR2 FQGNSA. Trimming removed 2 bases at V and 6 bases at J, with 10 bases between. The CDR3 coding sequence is TGTGCCAGCAGCTTAACGGGGGGGGCTGAAGCTTTCTTT. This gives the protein CASSLTGGAEAFF.

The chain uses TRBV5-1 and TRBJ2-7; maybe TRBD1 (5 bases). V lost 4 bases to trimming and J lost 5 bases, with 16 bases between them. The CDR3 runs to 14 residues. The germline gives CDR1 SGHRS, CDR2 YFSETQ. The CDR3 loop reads CASSTDSIENEQYF. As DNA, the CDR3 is TGCGCCAGCAGCACCGACAGTATTGAGAACGAGCAGTACTTC.

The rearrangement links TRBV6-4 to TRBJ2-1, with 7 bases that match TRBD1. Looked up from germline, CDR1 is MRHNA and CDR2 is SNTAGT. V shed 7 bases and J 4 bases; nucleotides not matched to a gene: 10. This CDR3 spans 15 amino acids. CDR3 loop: CASNQDRPIYNEQFF. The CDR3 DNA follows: TGTGCCAGCAATCAGGACAGGCCTATATACAATGAGCAGTTCTTC.

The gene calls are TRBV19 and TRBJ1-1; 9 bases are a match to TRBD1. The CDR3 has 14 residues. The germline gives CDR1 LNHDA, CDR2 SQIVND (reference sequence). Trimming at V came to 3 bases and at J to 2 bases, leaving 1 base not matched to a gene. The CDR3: CASSMGQGNTEAFF. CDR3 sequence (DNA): TGTGCCAGTAGTATGGGACAGGGTAACACTGAAGCTTTCTTT.

The CDR3 DNA is TGTGCCAGTAGTATAGGGGGACAAAGAACCTATGGCTACACCTTC. Its translation: CASSIGGQRTYGYTF. The chain employs TRBV19 and TRBJ1-2, with D tentatively TRBD1 (6 bases). Trimming took 1 base from V and 4 from J, leaving 13 bases between them. Per germline, CDR1 LNHDA and CDR2 SQIVND (reference sequence). The CDR3 contains 15 residues.